The rows below give T cell receptor beta chains drawn from one sample of a study of cytomegalovirus exposure and HLA in healthy donors. Data came from immunoSEQ multiplex PCR; TCRdb stores just in-frame clones and leaves some out. This sample has 120,000 or so clones, with around 79% found just once. Source material: PBMCs. The receptor set was obtained from a woman between 40 and 50 years old in good health and CMV-seronegative. CDR3s include the opening cysteine and the closing phenylalanine or tryptophan. Each record gives: J gene, D gene, clone size, V gene, CDR3 DNA, CDR3 protein. D genes are given only for firm matches. Clone sizes are given selectively: once, few, many, or a class where the clone is expanded.

>TRBJ1-2|-|-|TRBV27
TGTGCCAGCAGTTCGGGGTATGAGGGCTACACCTTC
CASSSGYEGYTF
>TRBJ2-7|-|-|TRBV28
TGTGCCAGCCTATCGATTGACGAGCAGTACTTC
CASLSIDEQYF
>TRBJ1-2|-|few|TRBV27
TGTGCCAGCAGTCACAGGACGGGTTTGTCTTATGGCTACACCTTC
CASSHRTGLSYGYTF
>TRBJ1-3|-|once|TRBV4-3
TGCGCCAGCAGCCAAACGCCGAGCTCTGGAAACACCATATATTTT
CASSQTPSSGNTIYF
>TRBJ2-1|TRBD2|-|TRBV13
TGTGCCAGCAGCTTTGGGACTAGCAATGAGCAGTTCTTC
CASSFGTSNEQFF
>TRBJ2-4|TRBD2|-|TRBV28
TGTGCCAGCAGCCCTTTTCCCGGGACTAGCGGTCAGTACTTC
CASSPFPGTSGQYF
>TRBJ2-1|-|-|TRBV7-9
TGTGCCAGCAGCCCGAGGGTTAGCGCCTCCCCGCGCTATGAGCAGTTCTTC
CASSPRVSASPRYEQFF
>TRBJ2-2|-|-|TRBV6-1
TGTGCCAGCAGTGAGTTCCAGGGGAACACCGGGGAGCTGTTTTTT
CASSEFQGNTGELFF
>TRBJ2-2|-|-|TRBV21-1
TGTGCCAGCAGCAACGAGGGACTAGGGGGGACCGGGGAGCTGTTTTTT
CASSNEGLGGTGELFF
>TRBJ1-2|TRBD1|-|TRBV4-2
TGTGCCAGCAGCCTCCGAGAGGGGGCATCTGGCTACACCTTC
CASSLREGASGYTF
>TRBJ2-7|TRBD2|-|TRBV28
TGTGCCAGCAGTTTATTCGCTAGCGGGACTTCCTACGAGCAGTACTTC
CASSLFASGTSYEQYF
>TRBJ2-7|TRBD2|-|TRBV4-3
TGCGCCAGCAGCCAAGGCCCCCGACTAGCGGGAGCCTACGAGCAGTACTTC
CASSQGPRLAGAYEQYF
>TRBJ1-5|TRBD1|-|TRBV10-3
TGTGCCATCAGTGGAGGGGACAGGAGCCTACAGCCCCAGCATTTT
CAISGGDRSLQPQHF
>TRBJ1-5|TRBD1|once|TRBV6-1
TGTGCCAGCAGTGAAGCCACCATTCGACAGGGGAATAGCAATCAGCCCCAGCATTTT
CASSEATIRQGNSNQPQHF
>TRBJ1-4|-|-|TRBV5-1
TGCGCCAGCAGCTTGATTCAGCTAGGTGCAACTAATGAAAAACTGTTTTTT
CASSLIQLGATNEKLFF
>TRBJ2-7|-|-|TRBV7-9
TGTGCCATTAGTCAGGCCCCTCCATACGAGCAGTACTTC
CAISQAPPYEQYF
>TRBJ2-7|-|-|TRBV13
TGTGCCAGCAGCTTGGGCAGGGGATACTACGAGCAGTACTTC
CASSLGRGYYEQYF
>TRBJ2-7|-|-|TRBV11-3
TGTGCCAGCAGCCCCACTAGAAACCCCTGCTACGAGCAGTACTTC
CASSPTRNPCYEQYF
>TRBJ2-1|TRBD2|-|TRBV13
TGTGCCAGCAGCTTCCATCCGGGGACTAACGTGAAGTGGTCCTACAATGAGCAGTTCTTC
CASSFHPGTNVKWSYNEQFF
>TRBJ2-2|TRBD1|-|TRBV10-1
TGCGCCAGCAGAGACGGACAGGGCACCGGGGAGCTGTTTTTT
CASRDGQGTGELFF
>TRBJ2-5|TRBD2|-|TRBV2
TGTGCCAGCAGTGAGAGCGGGAGCAAGGAGACCCAGTACTTC
CASSESGSKETQYF
>TRBJ2-1|TRBD2|-|TRBV2
TGTGCCAGCAGGCGGGAGGGCGATGAGCAGTTCTTC
CASRREGDEQFF
>TRBJ2-1|-|-|TRBV28
TGTGCCAGCGGTACTCCGAGCTCCTACAATGAGCAGTTCTTC
CASGTPSSYNEQFF
>TRBJ2-7|TRBD2|-|TRBV6-5
TGTGCCAGCAGTCCGGGACTAACCTACGAGCAGTACTTC
CASSPGLTYEQYF
>TRBJ2-7|-|once|TRBV2
TGTGCCAGCAGTTTCTACGGGTACTCCTACGAGCAGTACTTC
CASSFYGYSYEQYF
>TRBJ2-7|TRBD1|-|TRBV4-3
TGCGCCAGCAGCCAAGGGGACAGCTACGAGCAGTACTTC
CASSQGDSYEQYF
>TRBJ2-3|-|few|TRBV9
TGTGCCAGCAGCGAGATGGGAGGCACAGATACGCAGTATTTT
CASSEMGGTDTQYF
>TRBJ2-7|TRBD1|-|TRBV10-1
TGCGCCAGCAGTGCTGACAGGGGTTCCCACGAGCAGTACTTC
CASSADRGSHEQYF
>TRBJ1-5|TRBD1|-|TRBV19
TGTGCCACCCGACAGGGGGCAATTCAGCCCCAGCATTTT
CATRQGAIQPQHF
>TRBJ2-3|TRBD1|-|TRBV18
TGTGCCAGCTCACCACTACAGGGGGCGACAGATACGCAGTATTTT
CASSPLQGATDTQYF
>TRBJ2-7|TRBD1|-|TRBV7-9
TGTGCCAGCAGCTTCCCGGACAGGGACTACGAGCAGTACTTC
CASSFPDRDYEQYF
>TRBJ1-2|-|-|TRBV6-5
TGTGCCAGCAGTTACTCGTTACTAAACTATGGCTACACCTTC
CASSYSLLNYGYTF
>TRBJ2-5|TRBD2|-|TRBV5-4
TGTGCCAGCAGCTCGGGGACTAGCGGACAAGAGACCCAGTACTTC
CASSSGTSGQETQYF
>TRBJ2-7|TRBD1|-|TRBV7-9
TGTGCCAGCAGCTCGGGGACAGGGGGTAGGTACGAGCAGTACTTC
CASSSGTGGRYEQYF
>TRBJ1-2|-|-|TRBV28
TGTGCCAGCAGCCTCGGGCGGGCCTATGGCTACACCTTC
CASSLGRAYGYTF
>TRBJ1-6|TRBD1|-|TRBV7-2
TGTGCCAGCAGCTCCCACGGGACAGGGAACCATTCACCCCTCCACTTT
CASSSHGTGNHSPLHF
>TRBJ2-3|TRBD1|-|TRBV6-5
TGTGCCAGCAGTCAGGACAGGGGGCGGGCAGATACGCAGTATTTT
CASSQDRGRADTQYF
>TRBJ1-1|-|-|TRBV18
TGTGCCAGCTCACCTCAACAGGGACCGAACACTGAAGCTTTCTTT
CASSPQQGPNTEAFF
>TRBJ2-7|-|-|TRBV5-1
TGCGCCAGCAGCTCACCAGGGGCGGCGAACTACGAGCAGTACTTC
CASSSPGAANYEQYF
>TRBJ2-1|TRBD2|once|TRBV12-5
TGTGCTAGTGGTTCCGGGACTAGCGGGAGCTCCTACAATGAGCAGTTCTTC
CASGSGTSGSSYNEQFF
>TRBJ1-1|-|-|TRBV19
TGTGCCAGTTCTCATCCTATATTTGGGAACACTGAAGCTTTCTTT
CASSHPIFGNTEAFF
>TRBJ2-3|TRBD1|-|TRBV13
TGTGCCAGCAGCTCCAGGGGGTGGTCGGATACGCAGTATTTT
CASSSRGWSDTQYF
>TRBJ2-1|TRBD1|few|TRBV10-1
TGCGCCAGCGCCGGACAGGCCAATGAGCAGTTCTTC
CASAGQANEQFF
>TRBJ1-2|-|-|TRBV28
TGTGCCAGCACCTTGGCGGGGGGGATCTATGGCTACACCTTC
CASTLAGGIYGYTF
>TRBJ2-2|TRBD2|-|TRBV5-1
TGCGCCAGCAAGGCCCCGGGACTAGCGGCAGGGGCCGGGGAGCTGTTTTTT
CASKAPGLAAGAGELFF
>TRBJ2-1|TRBD2|-|TRBV5-4
TGTGCCAGCAGCTTGCGCTTGCCGGGACTAGCGGGAGGCAGGAATGAGCAGTTCTTC
CASSLRLPGLAGGRNEQFF
>TRBJ2-4|-|-|TRBV5-1
TGCGCCAGCAGCTTGCAGCCAGAAAACAGTCAGTACTTC
CASSLQPENSQYF
>TRBJ2-7|-|few|TRBV7-6
TGTGCCAGCAGCTTAGGGCTATCGGGGGAGCAGTACTTC
CASSLGLSGEQYF